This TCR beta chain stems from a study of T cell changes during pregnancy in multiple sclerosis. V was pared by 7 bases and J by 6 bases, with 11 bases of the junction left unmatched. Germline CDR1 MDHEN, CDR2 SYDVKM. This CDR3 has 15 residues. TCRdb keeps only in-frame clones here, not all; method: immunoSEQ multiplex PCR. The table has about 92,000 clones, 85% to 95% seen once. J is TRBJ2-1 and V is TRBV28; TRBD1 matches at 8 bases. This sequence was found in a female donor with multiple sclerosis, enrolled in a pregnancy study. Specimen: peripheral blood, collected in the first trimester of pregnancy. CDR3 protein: CASTSSGGLGNEQFF. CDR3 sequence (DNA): TGTGCCAGCACGTCCTCAGGGGGCCTAGGCAATGAGCAGTTCTTC.